This T cell receptor beta chain derives from a study of cytotoxic CD8 clonotypes in ibrutinib-treated CLL. Study as a whole: Per sample, productive templates averaged around 230,000 and productive rearrangements averaged approximately 90,000.

CDR1 SGHNT and CDR2 YENEEA come from the germline V gene. The CDR3 totals 14 residues. The V and J ends lost 3 bases and 3 bases respectively, with 12 bases between them. Whole-study results and caveats: Samples were collected at differing times from sustained-remission and progressing patients.

The repertoire was sequenced with immunoSEQ multiplex PCR; TCRdb's copy has only in-frame clones and lacks some. The repertoire holds 200,000 to 250,000 clones, with approximately 70% as singletons. As concerns this clone: Its antigen is unknown.

This clonotype originated in a human donor with chronic lymphocytic leukemia. Sample: PBMCs, taken after 12 months of ibrutinib treatment. The chain recombines TRBV11-3 with TRBJ2-7; perhaps TRBD2 as D (6 bases). The CDR3 loop is CASSFLGGGYEQYF. CDR3 DNA: TGTGCCAGCAGCTTCCTCGGGGGAGGCTACGAGCAGTACTTC. Full variable domain (remainder filled in from reference TRBV11-3 and TRBJ2-7): EAGVVQSPRYKIIEKKQPVAFWCNPISGHNTLYWYLQNLGQGPELLIRYENEEAVDDSQLPKDRFSAERLKGVDSTLKIQPAELGDSAVYLCASSFLGGGYEQYFGPGTRLTVT.